The T cell receptor (beta chain) under discussion was sequenced for a study of T cells in Graves' hyperthyroidism and ophthalmopathy. CDR3 size: 15 residues. Germline assignment: CDR1 MNHEY and CDR2 SVGAGI. The V end lost 0 bases, the J end lost 0 bases, and 3 bases lay between the germline ends. In its sample, this clonotype was seen a few times. It was RNA transcripts that yielded the amplified TCR beta CDR3 regions. Primed by the HTBI set, a first-round RT-PCR was run on the TCR CDR3. TCRdb recomputed calls from the multiplex PCR reads with MiXCR, one row per CDR3 protein. The sample shows a few hundred thousand distinct CDR3 sequences, 13% to 15% of them seen only once.

The rearrangement links TRBV6-5 to TRBJ2-6; D is undetermined. The material sequenced was blood. The clonotype comes from a middle-aged woman with Graves' hyperthyroidism. CDR3 in amino acids: CASSYSDSGANVLTF. The CDR3 DNA sequence: TGTGCCAGCAGTTACTCGGACTCTGGGGCCAACGTCCTGACTTTC.